The 2 T cell receptor beta chains reported below all come from one sample, sequenced in a study of T cell repertoires in cytomegalovirus infection. TCRdb reprocessed the reads with MiXCR, giving one entry per CDR3 protein. The repertoire has roughly 200,000 distinct CDR3 sequences, 17% of them found once; the top ten carry 20% to 25%. The specimen was CD8+ T cells from PBMCs. Receptors were obtained from a human donor in good health (CMV status not recorded). Some clones in this sample may be carry-over from other donors' samples.

V gene TRBV6-1 combines with J gene TRBJ1-1; 8 nucleotides align to TRBD1. Germline values: CDR1 MNHNS, CDR2 SASEGT. The CDR3 length is 16 residues. Trimming cost V 1 base and J 1 base; bases outside gene matches: 5. The CDR3 sequence: CASSEEGGTGNTEAFF. The CDR3 nucleotides are TGTGCCAGCAGTGAAGAGGGTGGGACAGGGAACACTGAAGCTTTCTTT.

V and J are TRBV4-1 and TRBJ2-1, with D perhaps TRBD1 or TRBD2 (5 bases each). The CDR3 length is 15 residues. V was shortened by 0 bases and J by 8 bases, with 14 bases between the two germline ends. Germline CDR1 is MGHRA and CDR2 is YSYEKL. CDR3 region: CASSQDPGRTDEQFF. For the CDR3, the DNA is TGCGCCAGCAGCCAAGATCCGGGGCGTACGGATGAGCAGTTCTTC.